Described below is a single TCR beta chain sequence and its context. Looked up from germline, CDR1 is MDHEN and CDR2 is SYDVKM. The V and J ends lost 7 bases and 7 bases respectively, with 10 bases between them. The CDR3 consists of 11 residues. TCRdb's table, derived via immunoSEQ multiplex PCR, lists solely in-frame clones and lacks some. The data hold 100,000 to 150,000 clones, with over 80% observed a single time. The data derive from a study of control samples from healthy donors and cancer patients. The origin of this receptor is a woman aged 45-65 years in good health. This rearrangement joins TRBV28 to TRBJ1-2; no clear D gene. Sequences were obtained from blood. The CDR3 nucleotides are TGTGCCAGCATCTCTGGTGGTGGCTACACCTTC. Its translation is CASISGGGYTF.